Listed below are T cell receptor beta chains from one sample, sequenced in a study of cytomegalovirus exposure and HLA in healthy donors. TCRdb keeps only in-frame clones here, not all; method: immunoSEQ multiplex PCR. The table includes approximately 87,000 clones, about 83% detected once. Sequenced sample: PBMCs. These receptors were taken from a woman younger than 30 in good health and CMV-seropositive. The CDR3 runs from the conserved cysteine through the conserved F or W. Each record gives: CDR3 DNA, CDR3 protein, V gene, D gene, J gene. The D gene is left open where the match is weak.

DNA: TGTGCCAGCCAAACCGGGACTAGCTTTTATCCCACAGATACGCAGTATTTT
CDR3: CASQTGTSFYPTDTQYF
V: TRBV25-1
D: TRBD2
J: TRBJ2-3

DNA: TGTGCCAGCAGTGAAGGGTATGGGGGCGCGGATGGCTACACCTTC
CDR3: CASSEGYGGADGYTF
V: TRBV6-1
D: .
J: TRBJ1-2

DNA: TGCGCCAGCAGACCCCACGGGTCGAGCACTGAAGCTTTCTTT
CDR3: CASRPHGSSTEAFF
V: TRBV5-1
D: .
J: TRBJ1-1

DNA: TGTGCCAGCAGCCCGGACTCAGTTAGCTACGAGCAGTACTTC
CDR3: CASSPDSVSYEQYF
V: TRBV5-4
D: .
J: TRBJ2-7

DNA: TGTGCCAGCAGCACCACGGGACAGAACTATGGCTACACCTTC
CDR3: CASSTTGQNYGYTF
V: TRBV7-9
D: TRBD1
J: TRBJ1-2

DNA: TGTGCCAGCAAGGGACTAGCGGGAGGGGTCGAGCAGTTCTTC
CDR3: CASKGLAGGVEQFF
V: TRBV2
D: TRBD2
J: TRBJ2-1

DNA: TGTGCCAGCAGCTCCGGACAAAATGGGGAGACCCAGTACTTC
CDR3: CASSSGQNGETQYF
V: TRBV28
D: .
J: TRBJ2-5

DNA: TGTGCCAGCAGCTTGGCGGGGAACACTGAAGCTTTCTTT
CDR3: CASSLAGNTEAFF
V: TRBV5-6
D: .
J: TRBJ1-1

DNA: TGTGCCACCAGCAGAGAGAGTATAGCGGGGGGCGTCCTGGGAACAGCGACCCAGTACTTC
CDR3: CATSRESIAGGVLGTATQYF
V: TRBV15
D: TRBD2
J: TRBJ2-5

DNA: TGTGCCAGCACCCCCCCATATGACAGAAACACTGAAGCTTTCTTT
CDR3: CASTPPYDRNTEAFF
V: TRBV28
D: .
J: TRBJ1-1